This T cell receptor beta chain was recovered during a study of OX40 agonist ivuxolimab in advanced cancers. The overall study: Patient treatment consisted of intravenous ivuxolimab administration every 2 weeks at 0.01 to 10 mg/kg.

In germline, CDR1 is SGHVS, CDR2 FQNEAQ. With V trimmed by 3 bases and J by 1 base, 7 bases remained unmatched. There are 18 residues in the CDR3. Study-wide points: Compared with others, partial responders at 0.1-3.0 mg/kg displayed clonal expansion among the lowest.

Sequenced by immunoSEQ multiplex PCR; TCRdb stores in-frame clones only, minus some. Of under 80,000 clones listed, 85% to 90% were seen once; the top ten hold roughly 8.6%. On this clone itself: The antigen is unknown.

The V and J genes are TRBV7-8 and TRBJ2-6; the match to TRBD1 covers 9 bases. The material was CD4+ or CD8+ T cells sorted from blood, obtained in a trial of the OX40 agonist ivuxolimab. The clonotype comes from an adult with an advanced solid tumor such as melanoma, head and neck, liver or kidney cancer. The chain's CDR3 is CASSFGGQGPSGANVLTF. As DNA, the CDR3 is TGTGCCAGCAGCTTCGGGGGACAGGGACCATCTGGGGCCAACGTCCTGACTTTC.